This record covers a single T cell receptor (beta chain). The antigen is not known. Once RNA had been extracted, it was reverse transcribed into cDNA to act as the sequencing template. Method: immunoSEQ multiplex PCR; TCRdb's copy keeps in-frame clones and lacks some. This repertoire shows roughly 120,000 clones, around 56% found once; its top ten account for just over 0.45%. The data were taken from a study of CD8+ T cells in alopecia areata. Study context: The SALT score measured affected scalp surface percentage in treated patients. Study results and limitations: Just one nonresponder means the tie between baseline CD8+ expansion and response stays uncertain.

This CDR3 spans 14 amino acids. Deletions cut 6 bases from V and 0 bases from J, with 10 bases between. Looked up from germline, CDR1 is LNHNV and CDR2 is YYDKDF (reference sequence). Treatment described: oral pan-JAK inhibitor, 5-10 mg twice daily. Starting from PBMCs, sorting isolated CD4+ and CD8+ T cells. The sequenced sample was CD4+ T cells sorted from blood, obtained at week 4, from a patient treated with tofacitinib. The J gene is TRBJ2-3, the V gene TRBV15, with a tentative D call TRBD1 (6 bases). This receptor was identified in a human donor with alopecia areata. The CDR3 loop is CATRNQGSTDTQYF. DNA for the CDR3: TGTGCCACCAGGAACCAGGGGAGCACAGATACGCAGTATTTT.